This T cell receptor (beta chain) was identified in a study of cytomegalovirus exposure and HLA in healthy donors. Points from the study as a whole: Later, TCR association rates were found to vary by HLA locus, highest for DRB1 and lowest for HLA-C.

The germline V gene has CDR1 SGDLS and CDR2 YYNGEE. This CDR3 comprises 14 residues. Note on this clone: Its antigen is not identified.

It was with 60 Vbeta and 13 Jbeta primers that the PCR ran. Using immunoSEQ multiplex PCR, the repertoire was profiled, and TCRdb retains in-frame clones only, with some absent. The sample lists some 130,000 clones; around 83% were seen once. Healthy bone marrow donors formed the donor group. Nominally healthy donors were sampled, though unrecorded immune exposures were likely. The rearrangement uses TRBV9 and TRBJ2-5; 9 bases line up with TRBD2. The assigned J gene may be wrong: the sequence end matches TRBJ2-7 better. Sequencing used PBMCs. The clonotype was recovered from a human donor in good health. CDR3 protein: CASSPGGGDYEQYF. The CDR3 nucleotides are TGTGCCAGCAGCCCAGGCGGGGGGGACTACGAGCAGTACTTC.